Listed here are 10 T cell receptor beta chains from one sample, sequenced in a study of PD-1 blockade in classical Hodgkin lymphoma. All patients relapsed after autologous stem cell transplantation, and brentuximab vedotin exposure varied. Sequenced by immunoSEQ multiplex PCR; TCRdb stores in-frame clones only, minus some. This table holds around 36,000 clones, around 86% found once. The material was peripheral blood mononuclear cells (PBMCs), obtained at baseline. All receptors derive from a human donor with classical Hodgkin lymphoma.

This clone was observed once. The CDR3 sequence is CASQDSKFNSPLHF. For the CDR3, the DNA is TGTGCCAGCCAAGACAGTAAATTTAATTCACCCCTCCACTTT. The J gene is TRBJ1-6, the V gene TRBV7-3; D possibly corresponds to TRBD1 (5 bases). V was pared by 8 bases and J by 6 bases, with 14 bases between. Germline CDR1 and CDR2: SGHTA and FQGTGA. The CDR3 sequence is 14 residues long. The full variable domain, rest sourced from reference TRBV7-3 and TRBJ1-6, is GAGVSQTPSNKVTEKGKYVELRCDPISGHTALYWYRQSLGQGPEFLIYFQGTGAADDSGLPNDRFFAVRPEGSVSTLKIQRTERGDSAVYLCASQDSKFNSPLHFGNGTRLTVT.

The genes are TRBV7-2 and TRBJ1-2; D possibly corresponds to TRBD1 (6 bases). Trimming left V 1 base short and J 8 bases short, with 17 bases between. CDR1 and CDR2 (germline): SGHTA, FQGNSA. The CDR3 has 15 amino acids. CDR3 DNA sequence: TGTGCCAGCAGCTTAGGGGATGACAGGTTTGGGGGCTACACCTTC. Amino acid sequence: CASSLGDDRFGGYTF.

The gene calls are TRBV10-3 and TRBJ2-7, with 10 bases that match TRBD2. CDR1 and CDR2 (germline): ENHRY, SYGVKD. The CDR3 sequence is 15 residues long. V dropped 2 bases and J dropped 2; count of bases not matched to a gene: 3. The CDR3 protein is CAISEGAGGAYEQYF. The CDR3 coding sequence is TGTGCCATCAGTGAGGGAGCGGGGGGGGCCTACGAGCAGTACTTC.

The chain links TRBV9 to TRBJ2-7; 12 bases match TRBD2. Per germline, CDR1 SGDLS and CDR2 YYNGEE. This CDR3 is built from 20 residues. With V trimmed by 0 bases and J by 5 bases, 18 bases remained unmatched. This CDR3 is CASSVGPLPLAGGPRDEQYF. CDR3 nucleotides: TGTGCCAGCAGCGTAGGACCCCTCCCTCTAGCGGGAGGGCCCCGGGACGAGCAGTACTTC.

The V call is TRBV5-4, the J call TRBJ2-2; 9 nucleotides match TRBD2. Looked up from germline, CDR1 is SGHNT and CDR2 is YYREEE (reference sequence). The CDR3 totals 18 residues. The V gene end was trimmed by 1 base and the J gene end by 3 bases; junction bases not matched to a gene: 10. CDR3 protein: CASSLSVSGSGYTGELFF. CDR3 DNA: TGTGCCAGCAGCTTGAGCGTTAGCGGGAGCGGGTACACCGGGGAGCTGTTTTTT.

The chain has TRBV2 and TRBJ1-3; TRBD1 aligns across 8 bases. Per the germline V gene, CDR1 is SNHLY and CDR2 is FYNNEI. The V gene end was trimmed by 6 bases and the J gene end by 0 bases; junction bases not matched to a gene: 10. The CDR3 contains 17 residues. For the CDR3, the DNA is TGTGCCAGCAGCGGACAGGGCCCGAGAAGCTCTGGAAACACCATATATTTT. Translated: CASSGQGPRSSGNTIYF.

This clone appeared a few times. The chain is built from TRBV27 and TRBJ1-2, with TRBD1 matching over 7 bases. Trimming removed 4 bases from V and 1 base from J; junction bases left unmatched: 6. Looked up from germline, CDR1 is MNHEY and CDR2 is SMNVEV (reference sequence). CDR3 length: 15 residues. For the CDR3, the DNA is TGTGCCAGCAGTTCACGGACAGGACTTAACTATGGCTACACCTTC. Translation gives CASSSRTGLNYGYTF.

V usage is TRBV21-1 and J usage is TRBJ2-7. TRBV21-1 is deemed a pseudogene. CDR3 size: 15 residues. This CDR3 is CASTATKGACYEQYF. The CDR3 DNA reads TGTGCCAGCACCGCAACGAAGGGCGCGTGTTACGAGCAGTACTTC.

V usage is TRBV7-2 and J usage is TRBJ2-7; D uncertain. V shed 0 bases and J shed 6 bases, with 6 bases lying between them. CDR1 and CDR2 from the germline V gene are SGHTA and FQGNSA. The CDR3 is 12 amino acids. CDR3 residues: CASSLAGFEQYF. Written as DNA, the CDR3 is TGTGCCAGCAGCTTAGCAGGGTTCGAGCAGTACTTC.

This clone was recorded only once. The genes are TRBV6-6 and TRBJ2-7; 7 nucleotides match TRBD1. This CDR3 is 15 amino acids long. Germline CDR1 is MNHNY and CDR2 is SVGAGI (reference sequence). The ends lost 2 bases at V and 7 bases at J; junction bases unmatched: 11. The CDR3, as DNA: TGTGCCAGCAGTTACCAAACAGGGGCCCTCGGGGAGCAGTACTTC. This gives the protein CASSYQTGALGEQYF.